This T cell receptor (beta chain) was found in a study of post-analysis software for immune sequencing data. About the study: Recorded disease courses covered relapsing-remitting, secondary progressive and progressive-relapsing multiple sclerosis. Some patients had no subtype annotation.

Details on this clonotype: As yet, its antigen is unknown.

Unique molecular identifiers tagged the TCR beta cDNA libraries. TCRdb passed the PCR reads through MiXCR, listing each CDR3 protein once. The table has 380,000 or so distinct CDR3 sequences, about a third seen once. Study-level findings and limits: Relative to controls, patients had about 5 TRBV segments at higher frequency, with TRBV5-6, TRBV5-1 and TRBV20-1 among these. Normalized Chao1 diversity was significantly reduced in patients versus controls.

J lost 3 bases, V lost 4 bases, and 6 bases had no gene match. This CDR3 region has 15 residues. Germline CDR1 and CDR2: LGHNA and YNFKEQ. V usage is TRBV4-2 and J usage is TRBJ2-3; TRBD2 aligns across 8 bases. Specimen: blood. The source of this sequence is a girl aged 5-17 years with multiple sclerosis. The CDR3 DNA reads as TGTGCCAGCAGCCCCCGGGGGGGGCAAACAGATACGCAGTATTTT. Protein: CASSPRGGQTDTQYF.